A single sample gave rise to the 10 T cell receptor beta chains below, sequenced in a study of beta chain features in type 1 diabetes. The isolated RNA, all of it, was reverse transcribed, so expressed TCRB transcripts were what got sequenced. Only in-frame clones appear in the TCRdb table, and some are missing; sequencing was by immunoSEQ multiplex PCR. Among 250,000 to 300,000 clones listed, under 8.5% were seen once. The material sequenced was central memory CD4+ T cells from blood. Source of these receptors: a woman aged 18-29 years in good health.

This clone occurred a few times. V is TRBV29-1 and J is TRBJ1-1; weak D call: TRBD1 (6 bases). CDR1 SQVTM and CDR2 ANQGSEA come from the germline V gene. The V and J ends lost 0 bases and 10 bases respectively, with 6 bases between them. This CDR3 region has 10 residues. The CDR3 coding sequence is TGCAGCGTTGAAGAGGGGGCAGCTTTCTTT. It encodes CSVEEGAAFF.

The chain joins TRBV28 to TRBJ2-7; 8 bases match TRBD2. After removal of 2 bases from V and 6 bases from J, the junction contained 6 bases not matched to a gene. The CDR3 extends over 14 amino acids. CDR1 MDHEN and CDR2 SYDVKM come from the germline V gene. The CDR3 here is CASSLPAGALEQYF. The CDR3 region has the DNA TGTGCCAGCAGTTTACCAGCGGGAGCTCTCGAGCAGTACTTC. The variable domain in full, completed from reference TRBV28 and TRBJ2-7, reads DVKVTQSSRYLVKRTGEKVFLECVQDMDHENMFWYRQDPGLGLRLIYFSYDVKMKEKGDIPEGYSVSREKKERFSLILESASTNQTSMYLCASSLPAGALEQYFGPGTRLTVT.

As DNA, the CDR3 is TGTGCCAGCAGTGAGGACAGCCGCTATGGCTACACCTTC. Amino acids: CASSEDSRYGYTF. This chain joins TRBV27 and TRBJ1-2; a weak D match, TRBD1 (6 bases). Germline V gives CDR1 MNHEY, CDR2 SMNVEV (reference sequence). Trimming left V 5 bases short and J 4 bases short, with 11 bases between. The CDR3 is 13 amino acids.

The table lists this clone with a few counts. The chain recombines TRBV29-1 with TRBJ1-1, with D possibly being TRBD1 (6 bases). Trimming pared 6 bases from V and 8 bases from J, leaving 19 bases between. Per the germline V gene, CDR1 is SQVTM and CDR2 is ANQGSEA. The CDR3 length is 13 residues. CDR3 amino acids: CSVPSFTGYEAFF. DNA for the CDR3: TGCAGCGTCCCATCTTTTACAGGGTACGAAGCTTTCTTT. The whole variable domain, remainder taken from reference TRBV29-1 and TRBJ1-1, is SAVISQKPSRDICQRGTSLTIQCQVDSQVTMMFWYRQQPGQSLTLIATANQGSEATYESGFVIDKFPISRPNLTFSTLTVSNMSPEDSSIYLCSVPSFTGYEAFFGQGTRLTVV.

The gene calls are TRBV6-1 and TRBJ2-7; D possibly corresponds to TRBD1 (6 bases). The CDR3 consists of 14 residues. CDR1 is MNHNS, CDR2 SASEGT, per germline. The germline V and J ends were trimmed by 8 bases and 4 bases, with 18 bases remaining between them. CDR3 sequence reads: CASSGQWGWYEQYV. In nucleotides, the CDR3 is TGTGCCAGCTCCGGACAGTGGGGGTGGTACGAGCAGTACGTC.

J is TRBJ2-2 and V is TRBV5-1, with 7 bases aligning to TRBD1. The V and J ends lost 9 bases and 0 bases, in that order; junction bases with no gene match: 8. The CDR3 extends over 15 amino acids. Germline V gene sequence: CDR1 SGHRS, CDR2 YFSETQ. The CDR3 region is CATARGQTNTGELFF. The CDR3 DNA follows: TGCGCCACGGCTAGGGGGCAGACGAACACCGGGGAGCTGTTTTTT.

This clone came up a few times. The rearrangement joins TRBV5-1 to TRBJ1-2; TRBD1 agrees at 12 bases. Germline-derived CDR1 and CDR2 are SGHRS and YFSETQ. The CDR3 contains 15 residues. After removal of 2 bases from V and 4 bases from J, the junction contained 3 bases not matched to a gene. CDR3 residues: CASSLSGQGAYGYTF. DNA for the CDR3: TGCGCCAGCAGCTTATCGGGACAGGGGGCCTATGGCTACACCTTC.

V is TRBV6-5 and J is TRBJ1-2; no firm D call. V lost 6 bases to trimming and J lost 4 bases, with 12 bases between them. CDR1 is MNHEY and CDR2 is SVGAGI in the germline V gene. The CDR3 has 13 amino acids. The CDR3: CASRLGLFYGYTF. The CDR3 nucleotides read TGTGCCAGCAGGTTGGGCCTCTTCTATGGCTACACCTTC.

This clone was counted only a few times. J is TRBJ1-3 and V is TRBV15; D remains unclear. The CDR3 sequence is 13 residues long. The ends were cut back, 3 bases at V and 4 bases at J, with 7 bases in the middle. Germline loops: CDR1 LNHNV, CDR2 YYDKDF (reference sequence). DNA of the CDR3: TGTGCCACCAGCAGGGTAGCGGGAAACACCATATATTTT. Its protein is CATSRVAGNTIYF. Drawing the rest from reference TRBV15 and TRBJ1-3, the complete variable domain is DAMVIQNPRYQVTQFGKPVTLSCSQTLNHNVMYWYQQKSSQAPKLLFHYYDKDFNNEADTPDNFQSRRPNTSFCFLDIRSPGLGDTAMYLCATSRVAGNTIYFGEGSWLTVV.

CDR3 region: CASSRADQETQYF. CDR3 sequence (DNA): TGTGCCAGCTCGCGGGCAGACCAAGAGACCCAGTACTTC. The chain employs TRBV18 and TRBJ2-5, with D perhaps TRBD2 (5 bases). The V gene lost 6 bases and the J gene lost 0 bases, with 8 bases spanning the gap. Germline assignment: CDR1 KGHSH and CDR2 LQKENI. The CDR3 contains 13 residues.